What follows describes a single TCR beta chain. Its antigen is unknown. Per-base quality was not reported, and no clone a single base away is much larger than it. After CFSE-labeled PBMCs were cultured without a stimulus, the autoproliferating (CFSEdim) and non-proliferating (CFSEhi) T cell fractions were sequenced separately. In total, 40 million to 65 million CFSE-labeled PBMCs were cultured without stimulus for 7 days, after which replicate wells were pooled. PBMCs were labeled with 0.4 to 0.55 uM CFSE and cultured without exogenous stimuli in serum-free AIM-V medium. PBMCs were isolated by Ficoll density gradient centrifugation and cryopreserved before use. Using a FACSAria III, live 7-AAD-negative cells were sorted, then washed with PBS and stored frozen at -80 degrees C as dry pellets. From its cysteine to its phenylalanine, the CDR3 spans 12 amino acids. Only CDR3 DNA is held: 36 bases, read in frame from base 1. The germline V gene (reference sequence) provides CDR1 MNHEY and CDR2 SMNVEV. V is cut by 5 bases and J by 4 bases, and the space between the germline ends is 9 bases.

Genomic DNA was extracted, and the immunoSEQ Platform was used to amplify TCRbeta CDR3 regions from that DNA. Multiplex PCR, high-throughput sequencing and a vendor bioinformatics pipeline were brought together in the immunoSEQ assay. In the paper's pipeline: Non-productive sequences and CDR3s shorter than 4 amino acids were removed, and clonotype frequencies were recalculated per sample. In immunoSEQ Analyzer 2.0, a clonotype counted as shared when the CDR3 amino acid, V gene and J gene sequences were identical. Repertoire overlap was normalized by dividing shared clonotype counts by the product of both clone-set sizes, scaled by 1000 into arbitrary units. What TCRdb holds here is the immuneACCESS table cut down to in-frame rearrangements. Part of the clones is not present; checked against another copy, under half of the missing clones reflect an unresolved V gene, and the others are unexplained. V, J and clone size were drawn from that table, and D and trimming were deduced from the DNA. The sample includes some 49,000 clones, with over 75% observed a single time. The ten largest clones add up to roughly 1.1% of the sample.

The source of the sample is a study of memory B cells and T cells in multiple sclerosis listed by TCRdb under 2018. Notes on the research overall: TCR beta repertoires of autoproliferating peripheral T cells were compared with the TCR beta repertoires of brain lesion-infiltrating T cells in multiple sclerosis patients. TCR sequencing included two multiple sclerosis patients for whom either brain lesions at autopsy or brain-infiltrating cells from biopsy were available. What the work shows at the level of the full study, not this receptor alone: Because clone-set sizes differed between compartments, counts of shared clonotypes were influenced and normalization was required.

The rearranged chain carries TRBV27 and TRBJ2-7, and possibly TRBD2, on 6 matching bases. The receptor comes from a human donor with multiple sclerosis. Material: PBMCs from blood kept in culture. The DNA sequence is as follows: TGTGCCAGCAGTGGGGGGTTATACGAGCAGTACTTC. Its protein product is CASSGGLYEQYF.